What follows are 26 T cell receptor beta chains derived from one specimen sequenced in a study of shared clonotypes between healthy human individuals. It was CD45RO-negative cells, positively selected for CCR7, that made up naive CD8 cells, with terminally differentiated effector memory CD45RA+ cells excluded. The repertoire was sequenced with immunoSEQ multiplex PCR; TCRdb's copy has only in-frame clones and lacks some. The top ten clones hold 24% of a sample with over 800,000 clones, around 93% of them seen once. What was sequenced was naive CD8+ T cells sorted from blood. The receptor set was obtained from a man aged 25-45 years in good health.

The CDR3 reads CASSEARDRTNTEAFF. The CDR3 coding sequence is TGCGCCAGCAGTGAGGCCCGGGACAGAACTAACACTGAAGCTTTCTTT. The chain is built from TRBV10-1 and TRBJ1-1; TRBD1 agrees at 7 bases. V lost 2 bases and J lost 2; bases outside the gene matches: 8. CDR1 and CDR2 from the germline V gene are WNHNN and SYGVQD (reference sequence). CDR3 length equals 16 residues.

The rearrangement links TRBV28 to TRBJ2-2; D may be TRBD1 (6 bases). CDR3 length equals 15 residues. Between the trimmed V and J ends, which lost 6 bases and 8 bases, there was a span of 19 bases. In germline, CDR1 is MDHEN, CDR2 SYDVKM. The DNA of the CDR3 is TGTGCCAGCAGGCAAAGGGACACCCACCCGGGGGAGCTGTTTTTT. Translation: CASRQRDTHPGELFF.

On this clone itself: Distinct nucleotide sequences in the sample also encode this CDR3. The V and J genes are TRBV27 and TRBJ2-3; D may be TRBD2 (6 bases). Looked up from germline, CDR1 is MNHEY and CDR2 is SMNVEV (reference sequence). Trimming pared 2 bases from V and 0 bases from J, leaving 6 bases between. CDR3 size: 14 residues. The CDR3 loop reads CASSLRGSTDTQYF. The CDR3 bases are TGTGCCAGCAGTTTACGGGGGAGCACAGATACGCAGTATTTT.

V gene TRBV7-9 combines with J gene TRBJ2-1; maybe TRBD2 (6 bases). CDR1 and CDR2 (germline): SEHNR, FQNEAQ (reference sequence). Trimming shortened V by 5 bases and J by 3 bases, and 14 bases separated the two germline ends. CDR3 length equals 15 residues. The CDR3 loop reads CASSVGSGYYNEQFF. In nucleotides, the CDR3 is TGTGCCAGCAGCGTCGGGAGTGGGTACTACAATGAGCAGTTCTTC.

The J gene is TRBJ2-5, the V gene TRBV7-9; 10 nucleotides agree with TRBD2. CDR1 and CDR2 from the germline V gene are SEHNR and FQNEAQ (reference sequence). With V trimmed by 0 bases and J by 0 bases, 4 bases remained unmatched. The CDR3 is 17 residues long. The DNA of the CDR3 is TGTGCCAGCAGCTTAGCCGTAGCGGGAGGAGACCAAGAGACCCAGTACTTC. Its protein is CASSLAVAGGDQETQYF.

CDR3 loop: CATRPKEEQFF. In DNA, the CDR3 is TGTGCCACGCGACCCAAGGAGGAGCAGTTCTTC. The V and J genes are TRBV10-3 and TRBJ2-1; no firm D call. This CDR3 is built from 11 residues. Trimming pared 10 bases from V and 10 bases from J, leaving 14 bases between. CDR1 is ENHRY, CDR2 SYGVKD, per germline.

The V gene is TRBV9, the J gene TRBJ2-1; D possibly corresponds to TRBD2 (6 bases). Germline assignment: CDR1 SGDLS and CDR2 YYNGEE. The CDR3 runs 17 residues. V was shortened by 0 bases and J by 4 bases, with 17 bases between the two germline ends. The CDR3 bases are TGTGCCAGCAGCGTAGGAAGTATTAGCGGAGGATACAATGAGCAGTTCTTC. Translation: CASSVGSISGGYNEQFF. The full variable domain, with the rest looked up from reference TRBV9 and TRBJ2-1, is DSGVTQTPKHLITATGQRVTLRCSPRSGDLSVYWYQQSLDQGLQFLIQYYNGEERAKGNILERFSAQQFPDLHSELNLSSLELGDSALYFCASSVGSISGGYNEQFFGPGTRLTVL.

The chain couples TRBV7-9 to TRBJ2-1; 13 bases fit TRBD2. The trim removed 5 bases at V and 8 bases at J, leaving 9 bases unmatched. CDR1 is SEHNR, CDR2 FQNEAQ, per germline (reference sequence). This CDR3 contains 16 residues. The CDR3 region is CASSDPGTSGTYEQFF. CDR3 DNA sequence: TGTGCCAGCAGCGACCCCGGGACTAGCGGGACATATGAGCAGTTCTTC. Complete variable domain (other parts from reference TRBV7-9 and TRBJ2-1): DTGVSQNPRHKITKRGQNVTFRCDPISEHNRLYWYRQTLGQGPEFLTYFQNEAQLEKSRLLSDRFSAERPKGSFSTLEIQRTEQGDSAMYLCASSDPGTSGTYEQFFGPGTRLTVL.

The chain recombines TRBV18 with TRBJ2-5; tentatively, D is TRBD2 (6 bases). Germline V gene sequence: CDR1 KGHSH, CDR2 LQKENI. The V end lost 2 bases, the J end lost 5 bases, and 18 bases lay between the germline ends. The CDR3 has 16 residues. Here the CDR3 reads CASSPKNSRLAETQYF. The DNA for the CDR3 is TGTGCCAGCTCACCAAAAAACTCTCGGCTAGCGGAGACCCAGTACTTC.

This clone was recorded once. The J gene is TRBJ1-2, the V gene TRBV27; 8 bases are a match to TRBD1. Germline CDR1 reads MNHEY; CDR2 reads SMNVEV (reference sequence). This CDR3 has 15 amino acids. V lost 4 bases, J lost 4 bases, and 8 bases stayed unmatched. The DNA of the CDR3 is TGTGCCAGCAGTTCCTCGACAGGGGACCTCTATGGCTACACCTTC. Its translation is CASSSSTGDLYGYTF.

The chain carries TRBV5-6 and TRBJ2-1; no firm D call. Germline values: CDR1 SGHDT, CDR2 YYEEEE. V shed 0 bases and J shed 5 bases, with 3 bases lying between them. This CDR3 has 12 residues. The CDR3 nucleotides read TGTGCCAGCAGCTTGGAAAACAATGAGCAGTTCTTC. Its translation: CASSLENNEQFF. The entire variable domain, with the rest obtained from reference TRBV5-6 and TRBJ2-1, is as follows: DAGVTQSPTHLIKTRGQQVTLRCSPKSGHDTVSWYQQALGQGPQFIFQYYEEEERQRGNFPDRFSGHQFPNYSSELNVNALLLGDSALYLCASSLENNEQFFGPGTRLTVL.

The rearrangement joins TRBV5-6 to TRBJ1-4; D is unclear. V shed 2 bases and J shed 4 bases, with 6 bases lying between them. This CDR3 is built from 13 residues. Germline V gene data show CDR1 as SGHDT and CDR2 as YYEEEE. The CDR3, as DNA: TGTGCCAGCAGCTTTTTAAGTAATGAAAAACTGTTTTTT. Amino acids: CASSFLSNEKLFF.

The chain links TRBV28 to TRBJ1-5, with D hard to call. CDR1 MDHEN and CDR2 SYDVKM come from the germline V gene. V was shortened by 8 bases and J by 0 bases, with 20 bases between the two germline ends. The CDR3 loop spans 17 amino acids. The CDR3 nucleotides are TGTGCCAGCCGTACTGCGGCCGGGCCCTATAGCAATCAGCCCCAGCATTTT. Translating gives CASRTAAGPYSNQPQHF.

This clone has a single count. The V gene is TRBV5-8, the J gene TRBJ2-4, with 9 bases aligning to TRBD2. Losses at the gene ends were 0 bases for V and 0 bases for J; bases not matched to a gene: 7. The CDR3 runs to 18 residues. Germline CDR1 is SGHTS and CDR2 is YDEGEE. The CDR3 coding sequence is TGTGCCAGCAGCTTGGTGTTAGCGGGGGAGCTAGCCAAAAACATTCAGTACTTC. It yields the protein CASSLVLAGELAKNIQYF. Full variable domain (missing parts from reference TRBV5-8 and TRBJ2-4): EAGVTQSPTHLIKTRGQQATLRCSPISGHTSVYWYQQALGLGLQFLLWYDEGEERNRGNFPPRFSGRQFPNYSSELNVNALELEDSALYLCASSLVLAGELAKNIQYFGAGTRLSVL.

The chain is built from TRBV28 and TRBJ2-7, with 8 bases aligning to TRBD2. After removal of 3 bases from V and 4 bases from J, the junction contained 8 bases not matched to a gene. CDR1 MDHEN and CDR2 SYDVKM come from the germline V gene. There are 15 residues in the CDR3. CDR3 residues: CASSFGLAGVYEQYF. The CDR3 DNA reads TGTGCCAGCAGTTTCGGGCTAGCGGGTGTTTACGAGCAGTACTTC.

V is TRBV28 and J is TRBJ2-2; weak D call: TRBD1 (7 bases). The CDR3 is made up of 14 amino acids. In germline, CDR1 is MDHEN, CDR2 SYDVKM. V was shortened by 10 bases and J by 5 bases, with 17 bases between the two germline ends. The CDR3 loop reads CATGDGQATGELFF. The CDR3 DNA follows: TGTGCCACGGGAGACGGACAGGCAACCGGGGAGCTGTTTTTT.

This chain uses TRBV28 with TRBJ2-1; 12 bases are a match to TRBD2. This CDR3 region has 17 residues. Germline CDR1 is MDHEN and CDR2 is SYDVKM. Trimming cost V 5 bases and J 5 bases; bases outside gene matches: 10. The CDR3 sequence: CASSPLTSGSLHNEQFF. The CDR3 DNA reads TGTGCCAGCAGTCCCCTGACTAGCGGGAGTCTCCACAATGAGCAGTTCTTC.

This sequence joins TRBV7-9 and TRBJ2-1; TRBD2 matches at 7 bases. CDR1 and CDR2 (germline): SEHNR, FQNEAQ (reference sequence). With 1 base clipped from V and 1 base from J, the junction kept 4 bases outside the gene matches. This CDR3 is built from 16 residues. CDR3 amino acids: CASSLVASGSYNEQFF. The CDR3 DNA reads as TGTGCCAGCAGCTTAGTAGCTAGCGGTTCCTACAATGAGCAGTTCTTC.

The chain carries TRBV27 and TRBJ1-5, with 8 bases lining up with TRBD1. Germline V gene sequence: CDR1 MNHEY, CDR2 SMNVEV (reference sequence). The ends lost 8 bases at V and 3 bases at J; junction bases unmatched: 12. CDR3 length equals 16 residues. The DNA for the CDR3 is TGTGCCAGCCCCCACCAGCGGACAGGGTACAATCAGCCCCAGCATTTT. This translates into CASPHQRTGYNQPQHF.

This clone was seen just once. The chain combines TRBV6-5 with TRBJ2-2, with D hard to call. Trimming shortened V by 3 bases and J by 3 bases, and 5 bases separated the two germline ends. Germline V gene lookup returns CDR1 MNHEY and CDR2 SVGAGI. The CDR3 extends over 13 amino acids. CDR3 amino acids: CASSYTYTGELFF. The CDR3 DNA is TGTGCCAGCAGTTATACGTACACCGGGGAGCTGTTTTTT.

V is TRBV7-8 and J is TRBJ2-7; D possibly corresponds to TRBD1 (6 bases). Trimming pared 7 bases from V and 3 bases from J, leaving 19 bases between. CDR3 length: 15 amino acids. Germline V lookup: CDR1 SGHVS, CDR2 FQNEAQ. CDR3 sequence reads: CASMREGTPHYEQYF. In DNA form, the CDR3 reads TGTGCCAGCATGAGGGAAGGGACACCGCACTACGAGCAGTACTTC. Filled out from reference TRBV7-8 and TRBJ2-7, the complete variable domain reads GAGVSQSPRYKVAKRGQDVALRCDPISGHVSLFWYQQALGQGPEFLTYFQNEAQLDKSGLPSDRFFAERPEGSVSTLKIQRTQQEDSAVYLCASMREGTPHYEQYFGPGTRLTVT.

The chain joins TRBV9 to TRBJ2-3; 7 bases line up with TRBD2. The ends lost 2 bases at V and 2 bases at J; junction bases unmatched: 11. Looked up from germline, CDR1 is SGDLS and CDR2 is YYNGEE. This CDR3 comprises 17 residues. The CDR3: CASSVAGTGGITDTQYF. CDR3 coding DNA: TGTGCCAGCAGCGTGGCTGGGACGGGAGGAATCACAGATACGCAGTATTTT. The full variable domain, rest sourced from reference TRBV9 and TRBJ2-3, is DSGVTQTPKHLITATGQRVTLRCSPRSGDLSVYWYQQSLDQGLQFLIQYYNGEERAKGNILERFSAQQFPDLHSELNLSSLELGDSALYFCASSVAGTGGITDTQYFGPGTRLTVL.

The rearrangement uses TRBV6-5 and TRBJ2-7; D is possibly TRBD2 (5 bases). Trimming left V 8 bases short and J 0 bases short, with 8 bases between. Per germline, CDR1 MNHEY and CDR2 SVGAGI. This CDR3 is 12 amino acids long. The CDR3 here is CASAGTSYEQYF. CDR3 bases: TGTGCCAGCGCGGGCACCTCCTACGAGCAGTACTTC.

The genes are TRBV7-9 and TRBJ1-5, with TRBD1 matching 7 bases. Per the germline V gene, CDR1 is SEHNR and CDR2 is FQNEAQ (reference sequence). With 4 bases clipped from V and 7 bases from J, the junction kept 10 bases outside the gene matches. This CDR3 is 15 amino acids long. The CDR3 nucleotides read TGTGCCAGCAGCTCGGCAAAAGACAGGGACCAGCCCCAGCATTTT. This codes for CASSSAKDRDQPQHF.

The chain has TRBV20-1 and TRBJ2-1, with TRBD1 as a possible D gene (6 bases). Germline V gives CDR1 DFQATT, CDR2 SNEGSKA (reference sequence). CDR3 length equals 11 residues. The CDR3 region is CSQTQGFEQFF. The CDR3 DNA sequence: TGCAGCCAAACCCAGGGGTTTGAGCAGTTCTTC.

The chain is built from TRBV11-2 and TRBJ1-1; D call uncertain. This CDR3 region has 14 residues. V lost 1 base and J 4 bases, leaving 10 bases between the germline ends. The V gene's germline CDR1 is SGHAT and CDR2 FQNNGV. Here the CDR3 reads CASSLGPRTTEAFF. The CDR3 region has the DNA TGTGCCAGCAGCTTAGGCCCCAGGACCACTGAAGCTTTCTTT.